The clone carrying this TCR beta chain appeared a single time. Its antigen is still unknown. This was the immunoSEQ version 4 assay in survey mode. Some clones are missing from TCRdb's copy, which holds only in-frame ones; the method was immunoSEQ multiplex PCR. This sample has about 40,000 clones, with 78% found just once. The data originate from a study of persistence of HIV-infected CD4 T cells. An overlapping HIV-1 Gag peptide pool stimulated these cells at about 1 ug/peptide/mL. Sorted nonresponding memory CD4+ T cells were CD40L-negative, CD69-negative, CD45RO-high. Per the germline V gene, CDR1 is GTSNPN and CDR2 is SVGIG (reference sequence). Trimming pared 2 bases from V and 10 bases from J, leaving 10 bases between. This CDR3 has 11 residues.

V usage is TRBV30 and J usage is TRBJ2-3, with D maybe TRBD1 (5 bases). This receptor was taken from an adult man with HIV who was CMV-seropositive. The source material was CD4+ T cells sorted from PBMCs after 18-hour stimulation, sampled from a patient who received antiretroviral therapy. CDR3 residues: CAWSLRASQYF. The CDR3 coding sequence is TGTGCCTGGAGTCTCAGGGCCTCGCAGTATTTT.